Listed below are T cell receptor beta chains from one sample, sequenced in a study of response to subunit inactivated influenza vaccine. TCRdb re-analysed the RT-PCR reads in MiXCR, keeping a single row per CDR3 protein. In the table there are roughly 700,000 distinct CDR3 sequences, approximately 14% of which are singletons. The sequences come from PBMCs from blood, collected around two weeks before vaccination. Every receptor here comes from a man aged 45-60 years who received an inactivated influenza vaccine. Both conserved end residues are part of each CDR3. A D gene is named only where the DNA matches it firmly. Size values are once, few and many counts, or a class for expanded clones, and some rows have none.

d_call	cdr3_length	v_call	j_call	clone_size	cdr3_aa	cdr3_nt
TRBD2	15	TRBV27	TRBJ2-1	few	CASTPRLAGGNEQFF	TGTGCCAGCACCCCGCGACTAGCGGGAGGGAATGAGCAGTTCTTC
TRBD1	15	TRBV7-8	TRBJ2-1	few	CASTEDRGSYNEQFF	TGTGCCAGCACTGAGGACAGGGGCTCCTACAATGAGCAGTTCTTC
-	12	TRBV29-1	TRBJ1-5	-	CSVVGSNQPQHF	TGCAGCGTTGTGGGGAGCAATCAGCCCCAGCATTTT
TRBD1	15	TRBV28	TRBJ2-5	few	CASSLGQGHRETQYF	TGTGCCAGCAGTTTAGGACAGGGACACAGGGAGACCCAGTACTTC
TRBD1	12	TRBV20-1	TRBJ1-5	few	CSADRVGQPQHF	TGCAGTGCAGACAGGGTTGGTCAGCCCCAGCATTTT
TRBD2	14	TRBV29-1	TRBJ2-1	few	CSVEGPSGGNEQFF	TGCAGCGTTGAAGGCCCTAGCGGGGGGAATGAGCAGTTCTTC
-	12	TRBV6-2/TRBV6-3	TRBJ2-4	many	CASSYRSGIQYF	TGTGCCAGCAGTTACAGGTCAGGCATTCAGTACTTC
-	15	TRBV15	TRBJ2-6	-	CATSRGSSGANVLTF	TGTGCCACCAGCAGAGGATCCTCTGGGGCCAACGTCCTGACTTTC
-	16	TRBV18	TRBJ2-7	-	CASSRTTSTISYEQYF	TGTGCCAGCTCCCGAACGACTTCCACCATCTCCTACGAGCAGTACTTC
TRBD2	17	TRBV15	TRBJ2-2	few	CATSRGILAGATGELFF	TGTGCCACCAGCAGAGGGATCCTAGCGGGAGCCACCGGGGAGCTGTTTTTT
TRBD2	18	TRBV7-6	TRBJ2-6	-	CASSSGLAGPLWANVLTF	TGTGCCAGCAGCTCGGGACTAGCGGGGCCTCTTTGGGCCAACGTCCTGACTTTC
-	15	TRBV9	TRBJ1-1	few	CASTRSSAMNTEAFF	TGTGCCAGCACCCGAAGTAGCGCCATGAACACTGAAGCTTTCTTT
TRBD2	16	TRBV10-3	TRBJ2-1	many	CAISEVTSGTYNEQFF	TGTGCCATCAGTGAGGTGACTAGCGGGACCTACAATGAGCAGTTCTTC
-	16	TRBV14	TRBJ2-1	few	CASSQDRGSFYNEQFF	TGTGCCAGCAGCCAAGACCGGGGATCTTTCTACAATGAGCAGTTCTTC
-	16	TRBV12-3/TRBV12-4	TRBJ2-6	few	CASSFPAPSGANVLTF	TGTGCCAGCAGTTTCCCGGCCCCCTCTGGGGCCAACGTCCTGACTTTC
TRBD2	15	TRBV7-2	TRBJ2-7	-	CASSWVLAGGGEQYF	TGTGCCAGCAGCTGGGTGCTAGCGGGAGGAGGGGAGCAGTACTTC
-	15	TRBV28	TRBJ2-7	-	CASSLLRGSSYEQYF	TGTGCCAGCAGTTTACTACGGGGCAGCTCCTACGAGCAGTACTTC
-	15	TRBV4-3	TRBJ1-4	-	CASSQDLGGFEKLFF	TGCGCCAGCAGCCAAGATCTGGGGGGTTTTGAAAAACTGTTTTTT
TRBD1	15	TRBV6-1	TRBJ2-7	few	CASSETGQGFYEQYF	TGTGCCAGCAGTGAGACGGGACAGGGCTTCTACGAGCAGTACTTC
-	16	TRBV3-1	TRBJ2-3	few	CASSQVRGAILDTQYF	TGTGCCAGCAGCCAAGTAAGGGGGGCTATCCTAGATACGCAGTATTTT
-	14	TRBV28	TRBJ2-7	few	CASSSPGRAGEQYF	TGTGCCAGCTCCTCGCCGGGACGGGCCGGCGAGCAGTACTTC
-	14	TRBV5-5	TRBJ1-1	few	CASSLSPGNTEAFF	TGTGCCAGCAGCTTGAGCCCCGGTAACACTGAAGCTTTCTTT
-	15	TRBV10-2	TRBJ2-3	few	CASSEIQRSTDTQYF	TGCGCCAGCAGTGAGATCCAACGTAGCACAGATACGCAGTATTTT
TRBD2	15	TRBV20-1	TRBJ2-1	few	CSATKAGLVGNEQFF	TGCAGTGCTACCAAAGCGGGACTAGTCGGGAATGAGCAGTTCTTC
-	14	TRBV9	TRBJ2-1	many	CASSVAASYNEQFF	TGTGCCAGCAGCGTAGCTGCCTCCTACAATGAGCAGTTCTTC
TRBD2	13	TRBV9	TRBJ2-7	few	CASSVGPSGSLNF	TGTGCCAGCAGCGTAGGGCCTAGCGGGAGTTTAAACTTC
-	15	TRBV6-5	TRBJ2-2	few	CASSSTGQATGELFF	TGTGCCAGCAGTTCGACGGGGCAGGCCACCGGGGAGCTGTTTTTT
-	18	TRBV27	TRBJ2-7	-	CASSFRDSKPGSSYEQYF	TGTGCCAGCAGTTTTCGGGACAGCAAACCCGGGAGCTCCTACGAGCAGTACTTC
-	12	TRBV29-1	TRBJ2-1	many	CSVEDAGNEQFF	TGCAGCGTTGAAGACGCTGGTAATGAGCAGTTCTTC
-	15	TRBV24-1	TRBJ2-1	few	CATSDISGTYNEQFF	TGTGCCACCAGTGATATTAGCGGCACCTACAATGAGCAGTTCTTC
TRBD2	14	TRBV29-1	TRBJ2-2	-	CSVELAGGSGELFF	TGCAGCGTTGAACTAGCGGGAGGGTCCGGGGAGCTGTTTTTT
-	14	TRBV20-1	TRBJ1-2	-	CSARDGRGMRGYTF	TGCAGTGCTAGAGATGGAAGGGGAATGAGGGGCTACACCTTC
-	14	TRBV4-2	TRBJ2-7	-	CASSHIGQSYEQYF	TGTGCCAGCAGCCACATTGGACAGTCCTACGAGCAGTACTTC
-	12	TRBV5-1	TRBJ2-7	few	CASSSDSWEQYF	TGCGCCAGCAGCTCCGACTCCTGGGAGCAGTACTTC
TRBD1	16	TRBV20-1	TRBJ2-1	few	CSAREVRGSSYNEQFF	TGCAGTGCTAGAGAGGTCAGGGGGAGCTCCTACAATGAGCAGTTCTTC